This entry lists 15 T cell receptor beta chains sequenced from one sample in a study of blood T cell repertoires in COVID-19. Libraries were prepared by immunoSEQ multiplex PCR; TCRdb keeps only in-frame clonotypes and omits some of them. The data show roughly 230,000 clones, with around four fifths seen just once and roughly 8.7% held by the top ten. Sample: peripheral blood. Receptor source: a man aged 40-55 years with active or convalescent COVID-19.

The V gene is TRBV9, the J gene TRBJ2-2; a weak D match, TRBD1 (6 bases). V was shortened by 4 bases and J by 6 bases, with 13 bases between the two germline ends. CDR1 is SGDLS and CDR2 is YYNGEE in the germline V gene. This CDR3 contains 14 residues. This chain's CDR3 is CASSLTTGSGELFF. CDR3 DNA sequence: TGTGCCAGCAGCTTAACTACAGGGTCCGGGGAGCTGTTTTTT.

The chain links TRBV27 to TRBJ1-5; D is unclear. The CDR3 sequence is 15 residues long. V was shortened by 3 bases and J by 0 bases, with 9 bases between the two germline ends. CDR1 and CDR2 (germline): MNHEY, SMNVEV (reference sequence). CDR3 in DNA: TGTGCCAGCAGTTTTAATTTGGCTAGCAATCAGCCCCAGCATTTT. Translated: CASSFNLASNQPQHF.

The chain joins TRBV4-1 to TRBJ2-3; D might be TRBD2 (6 bases). The V end was cut by 5 bases, the J end by 0 bases, with 9 bases between. The CDR3 is made up of 14 amino acids. From germline, CDR1 is MGHRA and CDR2 YSYEKL. CDR3 in DNA: TGCGCCAGCAGCAGGAGGGTTAGCACAGATACGCAGTATTTT. As protein: CASSRRVSTDTQYF.

A single count supports this clone. The J gene is TRBJ2-2, the V gene TRBV15; tentative D call: TRBD2 (5 bases). This CDR3 has 15 residues. In germline, CDR1 is LNHNV, CDR2 YYDKDF (reference sequence). V lost 2 bases and J 3 bases, leaving 10 bases between the germline ends. CDR3 in amino acids: CATSRSGSDTGELFF. The CDR3 nucleotides are TGTGCCACCAGCAGAAGTGGGAGTGACACCGGGGAGCTGTTTTTT.

Regarding this clone: This sequence may be a read error, since a much larger clone differs from it by one base. In DNA, the CDR3 is TGTGCCAGCAGCAACGGGACAGGGCTTCTCTACACTGAAGCTTTCTTT. This gives the protein CASSNGTGLLYTEAFF. The gene calls are TRBV3-1 (or the pseudogene TRBV3-2) and TRBJ1-1, with 9 positions matching TRBD1. CDR3 length: 16 residues. Germline assignment: CDR1 LGHDT and CDR2 YNNKEL (reference sequence). With 5 bases clipped from V and 3 bases from J, the junction kept 10 bases outside the gene matches.

This clone was observed a handful of times. This sequence joins TRBV6-5 and TRBJ1-5; D is uncertain. The V end lost 6 bases, the J end lost 2 bases, and 11 bases lay between the germline ends. This CDR3 has 14 amino acids. Germline lookup yields CDR1 MNHEY and CDR2 SVGAGI. Here the CDR3 reads CASRQNIGNQPQHF. As DNA, the CDR3 is TGTGCCAGCAGACAAAACATCGGCAATCAGCCCCAGCATTTT.

The chain has TRBV3-1 (or the pseudogene TRBV3-2) and TRBJ1-5, with D possibly matching TRBD1 (6 bases). This CDR3 has 14 amino acids. Germline CDR1 is LGHDT and CDR2 is YNNKEL (reference sequence). Deletions cut 1 base from V and 7 bases from J, with 11 bases between. CDR3 coding DNA: TGTGCCAGCAGCCAAGGGCAACAGGGACAGCCCCAGCATTTT. Its protein product is CASSQGQQGQPQHF.

The chain joins TRBV24-1 to TRBJ2-1, with a weak D call TRBD2 (6 bases). CDR3 length: 13 amino acids. The germline CDR1 and CDR2 sequences are KGHDR and SFDVKD. V shed 2 bases and J shed 6 bases, with 7 bases lying between them. The CDR3 here is CATSDWRGNEQFF. In DNA form, the CDR3 reads TGTGCCACCAGTGATTGGAGGGGCAATGAGCAGTTCTTC.

The V and J genes are TRBV4-2 and TRBJ2-7; no clear D gene. CDR1 and CDR2 from the germline V gene are LGHNA and YNFKEQ. This CDR3 comprises 18 residues. V was shortened by 0 bases and J by 0 bases, with 18 bases between the two germline ends. The CDR3 loop reads CASSQDSSVAGYSYEQYF. In DNA, the CDR3 is TGTGCCAGCAGCCAAGATTCATCAGTTGCCGGGTACTCCTACGAGCAGTACTTC.

The J gene is TRBJ1-2, the V gene TRBV28; 7 nucleotides match TRBD1. Germline CDR1 is MDHEN and CDR2 is SYDVKM. V lost 5 bases, J lost 4 bases, and 7 bases stayed unmatched. The CDR3 runs to 14 residues. CDR3 bases: TGTGCCAGCAGTAGCCCCGGGACAGCCTATGGCTACACCTTC. As protein: CASSSPGTAYGYTF.

This clone was seen only once. This chain joins TRBV27 and TRBJ2-7; D may be TRBD2 (6 bases). Trimming removed 3 bases from V and 2 bases from J, with 11 bases in between. The germline V gene encodes CDR1 MNHEY and CDR2 SMNVEV (reference sequence). The CDR3 sequence is 14 residues long. The CDR3, as DNA: TGTGCCAGCAGTTTGGGACTTGGTGCCTACGAGCAGTACTTC. Translating gives CASSLGLGAYEQYF.

V gene TRBV10-3 combines with J gene TRBJ2-2; a possible D gene is TRBD1 (7 bases). This CDR3 is 14 amino acids long. Germline CDR1 ENHRY, CDR2 SYGVKD. V shed 10 bases and J shed 0 bases, with 12 bases lying between them. The CDR3 protein is CATAGQSNTGELFF. CDR3 in DNA: TGTGCCACCGCGGGACAGTCGAACACCGGGGAGCTGTTTTTT.

This chain joins TRBV29-1 and TRBJ1-6; 8 bases are shared with TRBD1. Trimming removed 7 bases from V and 6 bases from J; junction bases left unmatched: 8. This CDR3 spans 14 amino acids. Germline V CDR1 and CDR2: SQVTM, ANQGSEA. The chain's CDR3 is CSAITGGGNSPLHF. In DNA, the CDR3 is TGCAGCGCCATCACAGGGGGTGGTAATTCACCCCTCCACTTT.

The chain recombines TRBV11-2 with TRBJ2-7, with D hard to call. Trimming shortened V by 5 bases and J by 2 bases, and 7 bases separated the two germline ends. Germline V gene sequence: CDR1 SGHAT, CDR2 FQNNGV. This CDR3 is 12 amino acids long. The CDR3 here is CASSPQTYEQYF. DNA of the CDR3: TGTGCCAGCAGCCCCCAAACCTACGAGCAGTACTTC.

In this sample, this clone turned up a few times. This chain connects TRBV5-1 to TRBJ1-5; 7 positions agree with TRBD1. From germline, CDR1 is SGHRS and CDR2 YFSETQ. The CDR3 consists of 13 residues. Unmatched junction bases numbered 4, after V lost 5 bases and J lost 5 bases. The CDR3 reads CASRYGTDQPQHF. Here the CDR3 DNA reads TGCGCCAGCAGGTACGGGACAGATCAGCCCCAGCATTTT. The full variable domain, in which reference TRBV5-1 and TRBJ1-5 provide the parts outside the CDR3, is KAGVTQTPRYLIKTRGQQVTLSCSPISGHRSVSWYQQTPGQGLQFLFEYFSETQRNKGNFPGRFSGRQFSNSRSEMNVSTLELGDSALYLCASRYGTDQPQHFGDGTRLSIL.